The T cell receptor beta chain described here comes from a study of response to subunit inactivated influenza vaccine. TCRdb re-analysed the RT-PCR reads in MiXCR, keeping a single row per CDR3 protein. The profile shows approximately 480,000 distinct CDR3 sequences, around 9.9% of them singletons. There are many counts of this clonotype. The CDR3 length is 17 residues. Trimming removed 6 bases from V and 0 bases from J, with 18 bases in between. Sequenced material: PBMCs from blood, taken roughly 46 days after vaccination. J is TRBJ2-1 and V is TRBV12-3 or TRBV12-4; D ambiguous. This sequence originates from a man aged 45-65 years who received an inactivated influenza vaccine. Here the CDR3 DNA reads TGTGCCAGCAGCCATCGTGGTCGGGTGATCTCCTACAATGAGCAGTTCTTC. Translation gives CASSHRGRVISYNEQFF.